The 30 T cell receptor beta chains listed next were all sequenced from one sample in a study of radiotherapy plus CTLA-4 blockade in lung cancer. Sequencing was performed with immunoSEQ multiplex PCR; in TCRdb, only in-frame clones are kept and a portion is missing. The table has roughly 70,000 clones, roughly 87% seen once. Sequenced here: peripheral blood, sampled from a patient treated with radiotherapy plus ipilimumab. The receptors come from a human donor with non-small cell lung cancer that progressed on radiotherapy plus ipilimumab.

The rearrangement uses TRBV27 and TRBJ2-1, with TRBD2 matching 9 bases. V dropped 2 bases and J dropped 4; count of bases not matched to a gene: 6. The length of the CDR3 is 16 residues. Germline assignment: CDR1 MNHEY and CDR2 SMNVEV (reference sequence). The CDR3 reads CASSLIAGEGYNEQFF. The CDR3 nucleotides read TGTGCCAGCAGTTTAATAGCGGGAGAGGGATACAATGAGCAGTTCTTC.

The CDR3 protein is CASSLGLAGEQFF. CDR3 coding DNA: TGCGCCAGCAGCTTGGGTTTAGCGGGAGAGCAGTTCTTC. V usage is TRBV5-1 and J usage is TRBJ2-1, with TRBD2 matching 8 bases. This CDR3 has 13 residues. The V gene's germline CDR1 is SGHRS and CDR2 YFSETQ. V was pared by 0 bases and J by 10 bases, with 3 bases of the junction left unmatched.

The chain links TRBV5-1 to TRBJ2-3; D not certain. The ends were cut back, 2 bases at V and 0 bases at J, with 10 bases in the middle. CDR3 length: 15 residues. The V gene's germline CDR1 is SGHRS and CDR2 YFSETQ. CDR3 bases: TGCGCCAGCAGCTTAGGGCAGACTAGCACAGATACGCAGTATTTT. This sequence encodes CASSLGQTSTDTQYF.

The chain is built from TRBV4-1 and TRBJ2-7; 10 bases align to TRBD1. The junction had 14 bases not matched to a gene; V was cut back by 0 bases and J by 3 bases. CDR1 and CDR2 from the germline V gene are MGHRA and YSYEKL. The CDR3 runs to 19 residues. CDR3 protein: CASSQDGPPLDRGGYEQYF. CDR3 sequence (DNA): TGCGCCAGCAGCCAAGATGGACCCCCGTTGGACAGGGGGGGCTACGAGCAGTACTTC.

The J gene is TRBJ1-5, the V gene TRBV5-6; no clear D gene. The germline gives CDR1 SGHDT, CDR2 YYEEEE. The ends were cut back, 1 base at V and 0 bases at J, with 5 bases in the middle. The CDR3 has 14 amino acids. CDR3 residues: CASSLRPSNQPQHF. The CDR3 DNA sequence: TGTGCCAGCAGCTTGAGGCCTAGCAATCAGCCCCAGCATTTT.

The CDR3 here is CASSLGEGSYEQYV. CDR3 bases: TGTGCCAGCAGTTTAGGAGAGGGATCCTACGAGCAGTACGTC. This rearrangement joins TRBV28 to TRBJ2-7; D is perhaps TRBD2 (5 bases). Trimming pared 2 bases from V and 1 base from J, leaving 9 bases between. In germline, CDR1 is MDHEN, CDR2 SYDVKM. This CDR3 contains 14 residues.

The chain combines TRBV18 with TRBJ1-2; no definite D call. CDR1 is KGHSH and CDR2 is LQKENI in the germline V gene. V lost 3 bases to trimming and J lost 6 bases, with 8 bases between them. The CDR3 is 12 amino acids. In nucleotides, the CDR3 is TGTGCCAGCTCACCCAACCGGGATGGCTACACCTTC. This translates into CASSPNRDGYTF. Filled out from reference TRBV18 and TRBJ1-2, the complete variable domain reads NAGVMQNPRHLVRRRGQEARLRCSPMKGHSHVYWYRQLPEEGLKFMVYLQKENIIDESGMPKERFSAEFPKEGPSILRIQQVVRGDSAAYFCASSPNRDGYTFGSGTRLTVV.

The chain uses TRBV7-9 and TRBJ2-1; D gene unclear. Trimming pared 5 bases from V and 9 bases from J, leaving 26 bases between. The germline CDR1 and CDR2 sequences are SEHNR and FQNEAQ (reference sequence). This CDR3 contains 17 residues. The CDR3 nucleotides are TGTGCCAGCAGCACCTTGGTGGCCCAGCGCACGTGGGGTGAGCAGTTCTTC. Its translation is CASSTLVAQRTWGEQFF.

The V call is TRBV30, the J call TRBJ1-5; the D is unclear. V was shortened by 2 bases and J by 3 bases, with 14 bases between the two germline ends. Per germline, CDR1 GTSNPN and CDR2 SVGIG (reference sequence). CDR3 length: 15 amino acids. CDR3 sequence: CAWSFGDKNNQPQHF. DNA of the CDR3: TGTGCCTGGAGTTTTGGCGACAAAAACAATCAGCCCCAGCATTTT. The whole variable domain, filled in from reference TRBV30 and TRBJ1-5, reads SQTIHQWPATLVQPVGSPLSLECTVEGTSNPNLYWYRQAAGRGLQLLFYSVGIGQISSEVPQNLSASRPQDRQFILSSKKLLLSDSGFYLCAWSFGDKNNQPQHFGDGTRLSIL.

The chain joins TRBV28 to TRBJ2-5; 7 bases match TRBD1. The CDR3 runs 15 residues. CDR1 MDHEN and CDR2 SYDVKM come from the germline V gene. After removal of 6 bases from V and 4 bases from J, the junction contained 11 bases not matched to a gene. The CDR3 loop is CASSIAGGSGETQYF. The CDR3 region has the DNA TGTGCCAGCAGCATTGCAGGGGGATCGGGAGAGACCCAGTACTTC.

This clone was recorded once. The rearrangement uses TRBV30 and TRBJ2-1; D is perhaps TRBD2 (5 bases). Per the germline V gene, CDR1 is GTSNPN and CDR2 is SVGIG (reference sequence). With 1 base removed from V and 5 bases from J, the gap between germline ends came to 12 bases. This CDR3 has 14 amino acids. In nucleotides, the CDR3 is TGTGCCTGGAGTGCGTCCCGGACTCACAATGAGCAGTTCTTC. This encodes CAWSASRTHNEQFF.

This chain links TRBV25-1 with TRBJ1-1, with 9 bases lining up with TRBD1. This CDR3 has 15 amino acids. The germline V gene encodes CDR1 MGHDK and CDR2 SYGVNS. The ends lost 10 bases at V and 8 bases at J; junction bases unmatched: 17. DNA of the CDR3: TGTGCCACCGCCGGGACAGGGCCGCGGGGGGCAGAAGCTTTCTTT. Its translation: CATAGTGPRGAEAFF.

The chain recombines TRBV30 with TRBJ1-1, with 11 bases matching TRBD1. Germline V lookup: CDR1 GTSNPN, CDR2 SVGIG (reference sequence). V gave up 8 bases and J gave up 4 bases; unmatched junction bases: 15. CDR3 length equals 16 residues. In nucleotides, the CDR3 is TGTGCCATTGCCGGGACAGGGGGATTTTTGGTCACTGAAGCTTTCTTT. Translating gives CAIAGTGGFLVTEAFF.

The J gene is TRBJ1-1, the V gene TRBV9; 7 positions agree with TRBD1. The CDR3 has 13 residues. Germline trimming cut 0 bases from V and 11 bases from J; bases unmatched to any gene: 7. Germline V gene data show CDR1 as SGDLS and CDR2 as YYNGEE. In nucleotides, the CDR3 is TGTGCCAGCAGCGTAGTAGCGGGGACAGTCGCTTTCTTT. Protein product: CASSVVAGTVAFF.

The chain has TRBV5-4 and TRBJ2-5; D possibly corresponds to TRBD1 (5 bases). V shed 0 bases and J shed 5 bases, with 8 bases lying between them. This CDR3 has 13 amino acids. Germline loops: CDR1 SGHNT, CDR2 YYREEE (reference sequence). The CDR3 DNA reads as TGTGCCAGCAGCTTGGGACAGTTGGAGACCCAGTACTTC. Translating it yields CASSLGQLETQYF.

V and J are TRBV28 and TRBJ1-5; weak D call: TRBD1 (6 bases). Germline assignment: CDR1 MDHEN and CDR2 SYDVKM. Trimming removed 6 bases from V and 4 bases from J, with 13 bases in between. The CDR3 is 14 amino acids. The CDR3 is CASSPRGRNQPQHF. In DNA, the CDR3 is TGTGCCAGCAGCCCCAGGGGACGAAATCAGCCCCAGCATTTT.

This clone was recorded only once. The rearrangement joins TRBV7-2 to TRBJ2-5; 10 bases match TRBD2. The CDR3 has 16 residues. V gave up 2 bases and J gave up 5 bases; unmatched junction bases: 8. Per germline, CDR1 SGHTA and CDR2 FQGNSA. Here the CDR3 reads CASSLQSGRAPETQYF. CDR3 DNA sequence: TGTGCCAGCAGCTTACAAAGCGGGAGGGCCCCGGAGACCCAGTACTTC.

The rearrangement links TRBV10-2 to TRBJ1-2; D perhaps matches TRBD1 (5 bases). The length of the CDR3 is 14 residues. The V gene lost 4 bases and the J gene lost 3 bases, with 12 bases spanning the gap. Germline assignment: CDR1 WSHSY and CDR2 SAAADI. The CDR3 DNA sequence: TGCGCCAGCAGTGTCGACGGCAGGGACTATGGCTACACCTTC. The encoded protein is CASSVDGRDYGYTF.

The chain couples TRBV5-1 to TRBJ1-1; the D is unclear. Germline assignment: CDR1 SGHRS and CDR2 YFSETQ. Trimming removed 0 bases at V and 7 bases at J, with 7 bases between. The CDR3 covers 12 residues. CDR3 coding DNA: TGCGCCAGCAGCTTGGTTGGACTTGAAGCTTTCTTT. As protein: CASSLVGLEAFF.

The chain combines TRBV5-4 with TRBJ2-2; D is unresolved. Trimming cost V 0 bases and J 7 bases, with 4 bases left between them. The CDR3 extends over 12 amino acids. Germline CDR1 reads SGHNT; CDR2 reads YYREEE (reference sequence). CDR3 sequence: CASSLEVGELFF. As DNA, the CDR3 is TGTGCCAGCAGCTTGGAGGTCGGGGAGCTGTTTTTT.

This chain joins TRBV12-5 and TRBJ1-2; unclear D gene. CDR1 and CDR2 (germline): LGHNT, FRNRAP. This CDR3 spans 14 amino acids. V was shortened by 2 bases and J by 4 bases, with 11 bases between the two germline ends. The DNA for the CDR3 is TGTGCTAGTGGTTTGTCGGGGTCGCTCTATGGCTACACCTTC. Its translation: CASGLSGSLYGYTF.

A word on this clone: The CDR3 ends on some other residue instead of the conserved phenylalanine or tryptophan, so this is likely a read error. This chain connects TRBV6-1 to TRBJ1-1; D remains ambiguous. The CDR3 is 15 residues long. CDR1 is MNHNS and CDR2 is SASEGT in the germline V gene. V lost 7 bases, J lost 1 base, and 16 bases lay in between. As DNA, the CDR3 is TGTGCCAGCACCCCCAGGATACGGGGGAACACTGAAGCTTTCTCT. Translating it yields CASTPRIRGNTEAFS.

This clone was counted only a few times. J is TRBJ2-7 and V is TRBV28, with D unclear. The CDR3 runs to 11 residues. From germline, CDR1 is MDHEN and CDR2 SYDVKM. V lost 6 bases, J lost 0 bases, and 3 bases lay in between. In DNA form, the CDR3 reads TGTGCCAGCAGAGACTCCTACGAGCAGTACTTC. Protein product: CASRDSYEQYF.

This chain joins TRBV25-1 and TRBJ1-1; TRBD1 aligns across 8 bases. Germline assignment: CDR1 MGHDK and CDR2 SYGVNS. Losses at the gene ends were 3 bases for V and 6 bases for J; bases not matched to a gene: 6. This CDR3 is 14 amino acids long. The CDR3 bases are TGTGCCAGCAGTGACTTCAGGGGGCGATCTGAAGCTTTCTTT. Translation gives CASSDFRGRSEAFF.

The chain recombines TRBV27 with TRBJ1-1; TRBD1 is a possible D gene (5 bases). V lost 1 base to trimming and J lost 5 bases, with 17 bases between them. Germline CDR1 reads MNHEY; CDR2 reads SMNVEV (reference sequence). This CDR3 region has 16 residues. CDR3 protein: CASSLYLGGTRTEAFF. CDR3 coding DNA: TGTGCCAGCAGTTTATATCTCGGGGGGACTCGGACTGAAGCTTTCTTT.

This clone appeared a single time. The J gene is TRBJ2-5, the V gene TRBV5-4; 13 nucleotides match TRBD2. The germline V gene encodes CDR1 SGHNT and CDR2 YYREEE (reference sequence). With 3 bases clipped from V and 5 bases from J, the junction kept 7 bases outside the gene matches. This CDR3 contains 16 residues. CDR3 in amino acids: CASSSTGLAGTETQYF. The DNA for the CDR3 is TGTGCCAGCAGCTCGACGGGACTAGCGGGAACGGAGACCCAGTACTTC.

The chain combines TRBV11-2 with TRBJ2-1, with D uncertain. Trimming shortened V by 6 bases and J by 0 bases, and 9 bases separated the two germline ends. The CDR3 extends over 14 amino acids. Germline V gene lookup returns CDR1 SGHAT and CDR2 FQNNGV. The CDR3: CASRPESSYNEQFF. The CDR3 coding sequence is TGTGCCAGCAGGCCAGAGAGCTCCTACAATGAGCAGTTCTTC.

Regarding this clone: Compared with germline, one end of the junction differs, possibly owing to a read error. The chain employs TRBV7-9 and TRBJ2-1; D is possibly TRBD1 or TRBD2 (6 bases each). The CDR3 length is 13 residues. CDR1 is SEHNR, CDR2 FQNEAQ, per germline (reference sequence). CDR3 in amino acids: CASTLGGTNEQFF. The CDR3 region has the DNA TGTGCCAGCACCTTAGGGGGGACTAATGAGCAGTTCTTC.

CDR3 bases: TGTGCCAGCAGCTTAGGTCCCGATCAGCCCCAGCATTTT. Translated, it gives CASSLGPDQPQHF. This chain connects TRBV7-3 to TRBJ1-5; D not certain. V lost 2 bases and J lost 5, with 7 bases in between. This CDR3 comprises 13 residues. Germline values: CDR1 SGHTA, CDR2 FQGTGA.

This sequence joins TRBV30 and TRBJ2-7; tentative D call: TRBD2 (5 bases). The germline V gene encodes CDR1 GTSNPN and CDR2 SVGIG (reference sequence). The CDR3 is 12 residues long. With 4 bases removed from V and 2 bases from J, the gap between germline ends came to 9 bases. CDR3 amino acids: CAWNTGTYEQYF. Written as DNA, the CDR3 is TGTGCCTGGAATACGGGAACCTACGAGCAGTACTTC. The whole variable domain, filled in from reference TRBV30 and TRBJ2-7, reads SQTIHQWPATLVQPVGSPLSLECTVEGTSNPNLYWYRQAAGRGLQLLFYSVGIGQISSEVPQNLSASRPQDRQFILSSKKLLLSDSGFYLCAWNTGTYEQYFGPGTRLTVT.